The next 32 T cell receptor beta chains were all read from a single sample in a study of response to subunit inactivated influenza vaccine. TCRdb reanalysed the RT-PCR reads using MiXCR and keeps one entry per CDR3 protein. The sample has roughly 790,000 distinct CDR3 sequences, 20% to 25% seen once. The sequences come from PBMCs from blood, collected roughly 5 days after vaccination. The origin of the receptors is a man aged 45-65 years who received an inactivated influenza vaccine.

In this sample, this clonotype turned up a few times. V usage is TRBV10-2 and J usage is TRBJ2-2; possible D gene TRBD2, 6 bases. Per germline, CDR1 WSHSY and CDR2 SAAADI. The V and J ends lost 0 bases and 6 bases respectively, with 8 bases between them. This CDR3 spans 14 amino acids. The CDR3 sequence: CASSESTRSGELFF. The CDR3 coding sequence is TGCGCCAGCAGTGAGTCGACTAGATCCGGGGAGCTGTTTTTT.

The genes are TRBV30 and TRBJ2-2; weak D call: TRBD1 (5 bases). CDR1 is GTSNPN and CDR2 is SVGIG in the germline V gene (reference sequence). V dropped 2 bases and J dropped 1 base, with 11 bases sitting between them. The CDR3 is made up of 15 amino acids. CDR3 nucleotides: TGTGCCTGGAGTCCCAGGGAAATGAACACCGGGGAGCTGTTTTTT. It codes for CAWSPREMNTGELFF.

This clonotype has a handful of counts. This rearrangement joins TRBV20-1 to TRBJ2-7; 10 nucleotides agree with TRBD1. From germline, CDR1 is DFQATT and CDR2 SNEGSKA (reference sequence). The CDR3 consists of 14 residues. With V trimmed by 4 bases and J by 0 bases, 3 bases remained unmatched. CDR3 in DNA: TGCAGTGCTAAGGGACAGGGGCACTCCTACGAGCAGTACTTC. Its protein is CSAKGQGHSYEQYF.

The CDR3: CASSPTSGGAINEQFF. CDR3 bases: TGTGCCAGCAGTCCCACCTCTGGGGGAGCTATCAATGAGCAGTTCTTC. The V gene is TRBV6-1, the J gene TRBJ2-1; D tentatively fits TRBD1 or TRBD2 (5 bases each). Germline V CDR1 and CDR2: MNHNS, SASEGT. The CDR3 consists of 16 residues. The V end was cut by 5 bases, the J end by 6 bases, with 20 bases between.

In this sample, this clonotype turned up a few times. This chain uses TRBV4-2 with TRBJ1-2, with no clear D. V shed 0 bases and J shed 4 bases, with 12 bases lying between them. Germline V gene sequence: CDR1 LGHNA, CDR2 YNFKEQ. This CDR3 has 15 amino acids. The CDR3 DNA sequence: TGTGCCAGCAGCCAAGACGTCAGCTCTTCCTATGGCTACACCTTC. It translates to CASSQDVSSSYGYTF.

This clonotype was observed many times. This sequence joins TRBV7-9 and TRBJ2-2, with 10 bases that match TRBD2. CDR3 length: 15 residues. V trimming: 5 bases; J trimming: 3 bases; junction bases outside the gene matches: 3. Germline V gene data show CDR1 as SEHNR and CDR2 as FQNEAQ (reference sequence). The CDR3 coding sequence is TGTGCCAGCAGCACTAGCGGGACAGACACCGGGGAGCTGTTTTTT. Its protein is CASSTSGTDTGELFF.

V gene TRBV15 combines with J gene TRBJ2-7; maybe TRBD1 (6 bases). CDR3 length: 13 residues. Germline CDR1 and CDR2: LNHNV and YYDKDF (reference sequence). V lost 2 bases and J lost 5, with 10 bases in between. The CDR3 here is CATSRQGFNEQYF. The CDR3 DNA reads TGTGCCACCAGCAGACAGGGGTTTAACGAGCAGTACTTC. Drawing the rest from reference TRBV15 and TRBJ2-7, the complete variable domain is DAMVIQNPRYQVTQFGKPVTLSCSQTLNHNVMYWYQQKSSQAPKLLFHYYDKDFNNEADTPDNFQSRRPNTSFCFLDIRSPGLGDTAMYLCATSRQGFNEQYFGPGTRLTVT.

This clonotype was picked up a small number of times. V is TRBV24-1 and J is TRBJ1-2, with 7 positions matching TRBD1. Germline-derived CDR1 and CDR2 are KGHDR and SFDVKD. After removal of 4 bases from V and 5 bases from J, the junction contained 6 bases not matched to a gene. This CDR3 region has 14 residues. The CDR3 here is CATSDPTGPYGYTF. CDR3 DNA: TGTGCCACCAGTGACCCGACAGGGCCGTATGGCTACACCTTC.

V and J are TRBV11-2 and TRBJ2-3; D is possibly TRBD1 or TRBD2 (5 bases each). Trimming cost V 0 bases and J 0 bases, with 10 bases left between them. This CDR3 has 16 residues. CDR1 and CDR2 from the germline V gene are SGHAT and FQNNGV. CDR3 sequence: CASSLDVGVSTDTQYF. Here the CDR3 DNA reads TGTGCCAGCAGCTTAGATGTGGGGGTTAGCACAGATACGCAGTATTTT.

The gene calls are TRBV9 and TRBJ2-1, with 9 bases matching TRBD2. With 4 bases clipped from V and 6 bases from J, the junction kept 11 bases outside the gene matches. Germline V gene data show CDR1 as SGDLS and CDR2 as YYNGEE. This CDR3 is built from 16 residues. As DNA, the CDR3 is TGTGCCAGCAGCCCACAGGGAATAGCGGGAGTCAATGAGCAGTTCTTC. Protein sequence: CASSPQGIAGVNEQFF.

The chain has TRBV10-3 and TRBJ2-3; 11 positions match TRBD2. Looked up from germline, CDR1 is ENHRY and CDR2 is SYGVKD. This CDR3 comprises 15 residues. Losses at the gene ends were 5 bases for V and 7 bases for J; bases not matched to a gene: 8. CDR3 coding DNA: TGTGCCATCAGTCCTACGGGACTAGCGGAAAATACGCAGTATTTT. Translated, it gives CAISPTGLAENTQYF.

This clonotype was counted many times. V is TRBV20-1 and J is TRBJ2-3, with 10 bases identical to TRBD2. Germline loops: CDR1 DFQATT, CDR2 SNEGSKA (reference sequence). Trimming took 3 bases from V and 6 from J; bases not matched to a gene: 0. CDR3 length: 12 residues. The CDR3 is CSARGLADTQYF. DNA of the CDR3: TGCAGTGCTAGGGGACTAGCGGATACGCAGTATTTT.

This sequence joins TRBV7-2 and TRBJ1-1; TRBD1 might be the D (6 bases). This CDR3 has 15 residues. The germline gives CDR1 SGHTA, CDR2 FQGNSA. Trimming removed 5 bases from V and 2 bases from J, with 15 bases in between. Here the CDR3 reads CASSPRGGDNTEAFF. In DNA form, the CDR3 reads TGTGCCAGCAGCCCCCGGGGGGGCGATAACACTGAAGCTTTCTTT.

The table lists this clonotype with a few counts. The chain carries TRBV7-8 and TRBJ2-3; D call uncertain. The CDR3 spans 14 residues. Germline loops: CDR1 SGHVS, CDR2 FQNEAQ. V was cut by 5 bases and J by 2 bases, with 11 bases left in between. The CDR3 spells CASSPAYYTDTQYF. CDR3 nucleotides: TGTGCCAGCAGCCCAGCGTACTACACAGATACGCAGTATTTT.

This chain links TRBV5-6 with TRBJ1-1; D unclear. The CDR3 has 14 amino acids. Germline V gives CDR1 SGHDT, CDR2 YYEEEE. V lost 0 bases, J lost 1 base, and 7 bases lay in between. Written as DNA, the CDR3 is TGTGCCAGCAGCTTGGGAGAGAAGAACACTGAAGCTTTCTTT. Protein product: CASSLGEKNTEAFF. The variable domain in full, completed from reference TRBV5-6 and TRBJ1-1, reads DAGVTQSPTHLIKTRGQQVTLRCSPKSGHDTVSWYQQALGQGPQFIFQYYEEEERQRGNFPDRFSGHQFPNYSSELNVNALLLGDSALYLCASSLGEKNTEAFFGQGTRLTVV.

The chain couples TRBV29-1 to TRBJ2-3; D might be TRBD1 or TRBD2, each matching 5 bases. The V gene's germline CDR1 is SQVTM and CDR2 ANQGSEA. Trimming pared 5 bases from V and 0 bases from J, leaving 9 bases between. The CDR3 has 13 amino acids. The DNA of the CDR3 is TGCAGCGTTAGGGGACCCAGCACAGATACGCAGTATTTT. Translation: CSVRGPSTDTQYF.

This clonotype has just a few counts. The chain has TRBV12-3 or TRBV12-4 and TRBJ2-7; TRBD2 might be the D (5 bases). CDR3 size: 15 residues. The V end was cut by 6 bases, the J end by 6 bases, with 21 bases between. This CDR3 reads CASSPLALSEGEQYF. The CDR3 DNA follows: TGTGCCAGCAGCCCCCTGGCTCTCTCAGAGGGCGAGCAGTACTTC.

This clonotype was detected a few times. The chain joins TRBV20-1 to TRBJ1-6; 8 nucleotides agree with TRBD1. CDR3 length: 14 residues. V lost 3 bases and J lost 10; bases outside the gene matches: 8. The germline gives CDR1 DFQATT, CDR2 SNEGSKA (reference sequence). CDR3 in amino acids: CSARTRGRRSPLHF. The CDR3 DNA follows: TGCAGTGCTAGGACCAGGGGGCGTCGGTCACCCCTCCACTTT.

The DNA for the CDR3 is TGCAGTGCTAGAGATCGGGGACTAGCGGTTCAAGAGACCCAGTACTTC. Its translation is CSARDRGLAVQETQYF. The chain has TRBV20-1 and TRBJ2-5; 11 nucleotides match TRBD2. This CDR3 is 16 amino acids long. The germline CDR1 and CDR2 sequences are DFQATT and SNEGSKA (reference sequence). After removal of 0 bases from V and 2 bases from J, the junction contained 5 bases not matched to a gene.

This chain joins TRBV3-1 and TRBJ1-2; D not certain. Per the germline V gene, CDR1 is LGHDT and CDR2 is YNNKEL (reference sequence). V lost 6 bases to trimming and J lost 2 bases, with 10 bases between them. The CDR3 sequence is 13 residues long. CDR3 loop: CASSLTCNYGYTF. CDR3 sequence (DNA): TGTGCCAGCAGTCTGACCTGCAACTATGGCTACACCTTC.

This clonotype was seen a handful of times. The chain combines TRBV5-1 with TRBJ1-4, with unresolved D. V dropped 4 bases and J dropped 10 bases, with 8 bases sitting between them. This CDR3 contains 11 residues. Germline V gene data show CDR1 as SGHRS and CDR2 as YFSETQ. Here the CDR3 reads CASSGEGKLFF. The CDR3 DNA is TGCGCCAGCAGCGGTGAGGGAAAACTGTTTTTT.

CDR3 protein: CASRETGFGETQYF. CDR3 bases: TGTGCCAGCAGGGAAACAGGGTTCGGCGAGACCCAGTACTTC. The chain carries TRBV2 and TRBJ2-5; TRBD1 is a possible D gene (6 bases). Germline values: CDR1 SNHLY, CDR2 FYNNEI. This CDR3 is 14 amino acids long. Trimming pared 6 bases from V and 5 bases from J, leaving 16 bases between.

This chain uses TRBV5-1 with TRBJ1-4; the match to TRBD1 covers 10 bases. Trimming at V came to 0 bases and at J to 10 bases, leaving 0 bases not matched to a gene. Germline assignment: CDR1 SGHRS and CDR2 YFSETQ. The CDR3 has 13 amino acids. The CDR3 here is CASSLGDRGKLFF. The CDR3 bases are TGCGCCAGCAGCTTGGGGGACAGGGGAAAACTGTTTTTT. Together with reference TRBV5-1 and TRBJ1-4, the CDR3 gives the full variable domain: KAGVTQTPRYLIKTRGQQVTLSCSPISGHRSVSWYQQTPGQGLQFLFEYFSETQRNKGNFPGRFSGRQFSNSRSEMNVSTLELGDSALYLCASSLGDRGKLFFGSGTQLSVL.

This clonotype was counted a few times. The J gene is TRBJ2-3, the V gene TRBV7-3; the D gene is possibly TRBD1 (5 bases). V was clipped by 0 bases and J by 2 bases, with 9 bases between them. Germline lookup yields CDR1 SGHTA and CDR2 FQGTGA. This CDR3 spans 15 amino acids. CDR3 protein: CASSLTTDPTDTQYF. CDR3 bases: TGTGCCAGCAGCTTAACGACAGACCCCACAGATACGCAGTATTTT.

The gene calls are TRBV12-3 or TRBV12-4 and TRBJ2-3, with D perhaps matching TRBD2 (6 bases). V was trimmed by 2 bases and J by 6 bases, leaving 15 bases between them. The CDR3 is 15 amino acids. The CDR3 protein is CASSLIGGVSDTQYF. CDR3 sequence (DNA): TGTGCCAGCAGTTTAATCGGGGGAGTTTCGGATACGCAGTATTTT.

The chain employs TRBV7-9 and TRBJ2-4; D is perhaps TRBD1 (6 bases). V lost 4 bases, J lost 7 bases, and 11 bases lay in between. This CDR3 contains 13 residues. The germline V gene encodes CDR1 SEHNR and CDR2 FQNEAQ (reference sequence). In DNA form, the CDR3 reads TGTGCCAGCAGCTCCCAGGGGACGAACATTCAGTACTTC. Amino acid sequence: CASSSQGTNIQYF.

This clonotype was picked up many times. The genes are TRBV12-3 or TRBV12-4 and TRBJ2-2, with no clear D. V was cut by 6 bases and J by 6 bases, with 17 bases left in between. The CDR3 runs to 15 residues. CDR3 amino acids: CASSRIANAAGELFF. CDR3 sequence (DNA): TGTGCCAGCAGCCGGATAGCAAACGCGGCCGGGGAGCTGTTTTTT.

This chain connects TRBV7-6 to TRBJ2-2; 10 bases match TRBD2. The CDR3 covers 16 residues. CDR1 is SGHVS, CDR2 FNYEAQ, per germline. V lost 5 bases to trimming and J lost 0 bases; unmatched junction nucleotides: 3. The DNA for the CDR3 is TGTGCCAGCAGCAAAACTAGCGGGGCGAACACCGGGGAGCTGTTTTTT. The encoded protein is CASSKTSGANTGELFF.

This clonotype was observed a few times. V is TRBV15 and J is TRBJ2-3; TRBD1 agrees at 7 bases. Germline lookup yields CDR1 LNHNV and CDR2 YYDKDF (reference sequence). V lost 1 base to trimming and J lost 2 bases; unmatched junction nucleotides: 9. This CDR3 comprises 17 residues. In DNA form, the CDR3 reads TGTGCCACCAGCAGAGGGAAGGGGGCGCGAAACACAGATACGCAGTATTTT. Its protein is CATSRGKGARNTDTQYF. Drawing the rest from reference TRBV15 and TRBJ2-3, the complete variable domain is DAMVIQNPRYQVTQFGKPVTLSCSQTLNHNVMYWYQQKSSQAPKLLFHYYDKDFNNEADTPDNFQSRRPNTSFCFLDIRSPGLGDTAMYLCATSRGKGARNTDTQYFGPGTRLTVL.

This clonotype has a handful of counts. The rearrangement joins TRBV2 to TRBJ2-1, with 11 bases matching TRBD2. V gave up 8 bases and J gave up 7 bases; unmatched junction bases: 7. The CDR3 is made up of 14 amino acids. Germline values: CDR1 SNHLY, CDR2 FYNNEI. The CDR3 bases are TGTGCCAGCTCTATAGCGGGAGGGAGGAATGAGCAGTTCTTC. Its translation is CASSIAGGRNEQFF.

In this sample, this clonotype turned up a few times. This rearrangement joins TRBV5-1 to TRBJ2-1; D is perhaps TRBD1 (5 bases). The CDR3 has 14 residues. From germline, CDR1 is SGHRS and CDR2 YFSETQ. The V end lost 4 bases, the J end lost 15 bases, and 23 bases lay between the germline ends. In nucleotides, the CDR3 is TGCGCCAGCAGCCAACAGTGGGGCAGGGTGTCCCTGTTCTTC. It encodes CASSQQWGRVSLFF. Variable domain in full (rest from reference TRBV5-1 and TRBJ2-1): KAGVTQTPRYLIKTRGQQVTLSCSPISGHRSVSWYQQTPGQGLQFLFEYFSETQRNKGNFPGRFSGRQFSNSRSEMNVSTLELGDSALYLCASSQQWGRVSLFFGPGTRLTVL.

This clonotype has just a few counts. The rearrangement uses TRBV14 and TRBJ2-6, with TRBD1 as a possible D gene (6 bases). The germline V gene has CDR1 SGHDN and CDR2 FVKESK. V lost 0 bases, J lost 5 bases, and 11 bases lay in between. This CDR3 contains 16 residues. In DNA, the CDR3 is TGTGCCAGCAGCCAAGACCTGGGGGCCTGGGCCAACGTCCTGACTTTC. It codes for CASSQDLGAWANVLTF.